Listed below are T cell receptor delta chains from one sample, sequenced in a study of TRDV2 sequences in healthy donors. TCRdb reprocessed the PCR reads using CATT. The sample comprises around 2,200 delta-chain clones, around 63% of which are singletons, and 13% to 15% rests with the top ten. Sequenced input: Vd2+ gamma-delta T cells from blood. Receptors were obtained from a human donor in good health. Both conserved end residues are part of each CDR3. Rows give clone size only sometimes, using once, few, many, or a class for an expanded clone.

>once|TRDV2
CACDAAGDHPYTDKLIF
>few|TRDV2
CACDTSGLVTQTSGEASVDKLIF
>.|TRDV2
CACDVLGDSNYTDKLIF
>once|TRDV2
CACDTVLPAGDRGAKLIF
>.|TRDV2
CACDTVGGYAATDKLIF
>few|TRDV2
CACDTVTGGYPDKLIF
>.|TRDV2
CACDTVPILGDTATDKLIF
>.|TRDV2
CACDTLAYTDKLIF
>.|TRDV2
CACDTVGVDTDKLIF
>.|TRDV2
CACDPVLGDTRTISWDTRQMFF
>.|TRDV2
CACDPLGDYTDKLIF
>.|TRDV2
CACDPILGARPYTDKLIF
>.|TRDV2
CACDTVGTYTRQMFF
>.|TRDV2
CACDRLGVDTDKLIF
>.|TRDV2
CACDTAGGYKGSWDTRQMFF
>.|TRDV2
CACDTLGGKDLDKLIF
>.|TRDV2
CACDTVGSFLLGDSSWDTRQMFF
>hyperexpanded|TRDV2
CACDSLLGTEPYTDKLIF
>large|TRDV2
CACDTVDNPDKLIF
>.|TRDV2
CACDPVLGDTRRSDKLIF
>few|TRDV2
CACDTVGLSDKLIF
>few|TRDV2
CACDTLGPRGTDKLIF
>.|TRDV2
CACDNPGLGDTRISWDTRQMFF
>.|TRDV2
CACDSILKLGVLYTDKLIF
>.|TRDV2
CACDPLLGDTRRKLIF
>few|TRDV2
CACDLMGDDTDKLIF
>.|TRDV2
CACDPIPNSLLGDLPYSTDKLIF
>.|TRDV2
CACDTVSLGDTRITDKLIF